Described below is a single TCR beta chain sequence and its context. It has no known antigen specificity. No much larger clone exists at a distance of one base, and base qualities are not known. In the paper's terms, the treatment or condition label means: roughly 10-day PBMC culture with coronavirus spike peptide pools or control peptides (ViraFEST assay). The study used the ViraFEST assay, which expanded antigen-specific T cells with peptide pools and then identified expanded clonotypes by TCR sequencing. The convalescent patients' positive SARS-CoV-2 PCR tests fell between March and December 2020, which was before the Alpha, Beta and Delta variants emerged in the United States. Each well held about 2 million PBMCs cultured in IMDM containing approximately 5% human AB serum and approximately 9.1 IU/ml IL-2, with about 10 ug/ml peptide pools added. Half of the culture medium was replaced with fresh IL-2-containing medium on days 3 and 7. CD4+ T cells were isolated after 10 days of culture through negative selection using the EasySep CD4+ T cell isolation kit. Ficoll-Paque Plus gradient centrifugation was used to isolate PBMCs from whole blood, and the isolated PBMCs were then either used fresh or cryopreserved at -140C. Triplicate wells were generally used for each culture condition.

Library preparation was by PCR. DNA from cultured CD4+ T cells was subjected to TCR sequencing with the Oncomine TCR Beta short-read assay at the Johns Hopkins FTIC core. Genomic DNA was extracted from the cultured CD4+ T cells with the QIAamp micro DNA kit. Oncomine TCR Beta libraries made from cultured CD4+ T cells were pooled using unique dual indexes and sequenced on an Illumina iSeq 100. Concerning the study's data processing: Non-productive sequences were filtered out, and CDR3s that did not start with C, did not end with F or W, or were shorter than 7 amino acids were discarded. Antigen-specific clonotypes were identified using the MANAFEST web application through comparison of peptide-stimulated wells with reference and other culture wells. An FDR below 0.05, an odds ratio above 5, and a productive frequency above 0.1% in at least two of three replicate wells were required for clones to be considered positive. A clonotype counted as cross-reactive if it showed significant expansion both in the SARS-CoV-2 spike wells and in at least one common cold coronavirus spike condition. Similarity between CDR3 sequences was evaluated in R version 3.6.1 using Levenshtein distances (stringdist) and unrooted phylogenetic trees (ape). TCRdb passed the public sequencing reads through fastp at Q25 and MiXCR, retaining productive beta sequences. All rows with the same CDR3 protein become a single entry with the most common DNA and genes. Here the V and J calls rest on TCRdb's processing, not on the authors' analysis. For this sample the table gives about 13,000 distinct CDR3 sequences, of which about two fifths were detected only once. The ten largest clones add up to 13% of the sample.

This specimen belongs to a study of vaccination and CD4 T cells after COVID-19 (dated by TCRdb to 2021 to 2024). With respect to the entire study: Every convalescent patient had a positive nasal swab PCR test for SARS-CoV-2, with mild disease in under ten patients and severe disease in one. Six males and four females were included in the convalescent cohort, with two Hispanic individuals, seven Caucasians, two Asians and one multiracial person represented. Two doses of either the Pfizer-BioNTech BNT162b2 vaccine (n=8) or the Moderna mRNA-1273 vaccine (n=2) were administered to participants. Post-COVID blood samples were collected from convalescent patients a median of around 96 days after diagnosis, with a range of about 30 to 161 days. Post-vaccine blood samples were collected a median of about 72 days after the second vaccine dose, ranging from about 14 to 241 days. Overlapping spike peptide pools from SARS-CoV-2 and from the common cold coronaviruses HCoV-NL63, HCoV-OC43 and HCoV-229E were used as culture stimuli. Control cultures used a CEFX viral epitope pool as positive control, an HIV-1 Nef peptide pool as negative control, or no peptide. The spike-specific CD4+ TCR repertoire was compared before and after mRNA vaccination in approximately ten COVID-19 convalescent patients and a handful of infection-naive healthy vaccine recipients.

Broad study findings and their caveats: In convalescent patients, nearly all vaccine-specific clones (304 of 307) were found to be mono-reactive for SARS-CoV-2 spike rather than cross-reactive with common cold coronaviruses. Relatively few convalescent patients were included in the study, and early timepoints after natural infection were not analyzed. The median count of SARS-CoV-2-reactive clonotypes went up from some 23 after infection to about 40 after vaccination, although the change was not significant. In convalescent patients, a median approximately 86% of post-vaccine SARS-CoV-2-reactive clones were detected only after vaccination, and vaccine-specific priming was suggested by this finding.

V is cut back by 5 bases and J by 5 bases, with 8 bases in the junction unmatched. Inclusive of the bounding cysteine and phenylalanine, the CDR3 is 15 residues long. Only the CDR3 portion is preserved as DNA: 45 bases, with reading frame beginning at the first base. In the germline V gene (reference sequence), CDR1 corresponds to LNHDA and CDR2 to SQIVND. Sequencing was carried out using CD4+ T cells from blood, cultured in vitro. The clonotype originates from a human donor who had recovered from COVID-19. The chain was built from TRBV19 and TRBJ2-1, with 8 junctional bases fitting TRBD1. The DNA reads TGTGCCAGTAGTTCGGTGACAGGGGCGCACAATGAGCAGTTCTTC. This encodes CASSSVTGAHNEQFF.